This T cell receptor beta chain was identified during a study of shared clonotypes between healthy human individuals. Comments on this clone: Its antigen is as yet unknown.

Donors were healthy HIV-negative adults without recently reported acute infections or vaccinations. Every donor, a Caucasian adult, lived in Nashville, Tennessee. Deep level was the assay's run setting. Assay: immunoSEQ multiplex PCR; the TCRdb copy retains only in-frame clones and omits some. The sample carries roughly 76,000 clones, under 65% recorded once. This CDR3 spans 12 amino acids. Trimming shortened V by 0 bases and J by 8 bases, and 6 bases separated the two germline ends. The germline V gene encodes CDR1 SGHDT and CDR2 YYEEEE. Study results and limitations: It was only blood that was sampled, and tissue repertoires likely differ.

This TCR derives from a man aged 30 to 45 in good health. The V call is TRBV5-6, the J call TRBJ2-1; D remains ambiguous. The specimen sequenced was memory CD8+ T cells sorted from blood. Sample subset: CD45RO+ cells pooled with CCR7-negative TemRA cells. CDR3 bases: TGTGCCAGCAGCTTGGTGATGCATGAGCAGTTCTTC. It translates to CASSLVMHEQFF.